The subject of this entry is one TCR beta chain. This CDR3 contains 14 residues. Germline CDR1 reads MNHEY; CDR2 reads SMNVEV (reference sequence). The J segment lost 3 bases and the V segment lost 4 bases, leaving 5 bases of the junction unmatched. This sample is part of a study of OX40 agonist ivuxolimab in advanced cancers. Clones were sequenced by immunoSEQ multiplex PCR, and TCRdb holds only the in-frame ones, with some missing. Among approximately 30,000 clones, about 90% were seen once, and the ten largest hold more than 30%. This receptor was obtained from an adult with an advanced solid tumor such as melanoma, head and neck, liver or kidney cancer. The source was CD4+ or CD8+ T cells sorted from blood, collected in a trial of the OX40 agonist ivuxolimab. This rearrangement joins TRBV27 to TRBJ2-7, with 8 bases fitting TRBD2. For the CDR3, the DNA is TGTGCCAGCAGTTGGTCGGCGGGAGGCTACGAGCAGTACTTC. This encodes CASSWSAGGYEQYF.